This TCR beta chain came from a study of blood T cell repertoires in COVID-19. At the level of the study: Whether acute or convalescent, the COVID-19 samples came from the United States, Italy and Spain. The analysed material was cDNA or gDNA that came from T cells, B-cell-depleted T cells, or PBMCs.

As processed by the authors: By means of reference gene primer amplification, nucleated cell counts were estimated. The method was immunoSEQ multiplex PCR; TCRdb's version includes in-frame clones alone and lacks a portion of them. V and J calls and clone size come straight from that table; D and trimming were deduced from the DNA. The sample includes around 250,000 clones, about 83% of them seen just once. Specimen: peripheral blood. The source of this sequence is a man in his forties or fifties with active or convalescent COVID-19.

As DNA, the CDR3 is TGTGCCAGCAGCGTAGGGCAGGGGACCTACGAGCAGTACTTC. As protein: CASSVGQGTYEQYF. The chain employs TRBV9 and TRBJ2-7, with D tentatively TRBD1 (6 bases). Per germline, CDR1 SGDLS and CDR2 YYNGEE. The CDR3 runs 14 residues. The V and J ends lost 0 bases and 2 bases respectively, with 9 bases between them. Using reference TRBV9 and TRBJ2-7 for the parts outside the CDR3, the full variable domain is DSGVTQTPKHLITATGQRVTLRCSPRSGDLSVYWYQQSLDQGLQFLIQYYNGEERAKGNILERFSAQQFPDLHSELNLSSLELGDSALYFCASSVGQGTYEQYFGPGTRLTVT.